The clone carrying this T cell receptor (beta chain) was counted only a few times. This entry comes from a study of blood T cell repertoires in COVID-19. V lost 6 bases, J lost 3 bases, and 11 bases lay in between. Germline values: CDR1 SNHLY, CDR2 FYNNEI. The CDR3 loop spans 13 amino acids. Using immunoSEQ multiplex PCR, the repertoire was profiled, and TCRdb retains in-frame clones only, with some absent. Altogether about 140,000 clones are present, roughly 84% being singletons, with the ten largest covering under 10%. The sequenced material came from peripheral blood. This TCR came from a man in his thirties or forties with COVID-19, enrolled during active disease. This rearrangement joins TRBV2 to TRBJ1-2; unclear D gene. In DNA, the CDR3 is TGTGCCAGCAGCTTCACACCTTACTATGGCTACACCTTC. Translated, it gives CASSFTPYYGYTF.